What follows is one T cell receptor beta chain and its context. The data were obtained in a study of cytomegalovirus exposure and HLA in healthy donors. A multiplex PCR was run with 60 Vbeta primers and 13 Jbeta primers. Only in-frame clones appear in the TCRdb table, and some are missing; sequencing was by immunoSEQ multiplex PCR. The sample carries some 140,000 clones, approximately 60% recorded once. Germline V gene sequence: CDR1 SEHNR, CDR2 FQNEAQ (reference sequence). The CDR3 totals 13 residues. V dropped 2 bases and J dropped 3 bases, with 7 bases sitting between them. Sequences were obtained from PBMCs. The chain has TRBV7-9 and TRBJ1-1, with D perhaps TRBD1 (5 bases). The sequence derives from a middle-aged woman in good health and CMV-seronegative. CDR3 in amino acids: CASSLTTDTEAFF. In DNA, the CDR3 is TGTGCCAGCAGCTTAACGACAGACACTGAAGCTTTCTTT.